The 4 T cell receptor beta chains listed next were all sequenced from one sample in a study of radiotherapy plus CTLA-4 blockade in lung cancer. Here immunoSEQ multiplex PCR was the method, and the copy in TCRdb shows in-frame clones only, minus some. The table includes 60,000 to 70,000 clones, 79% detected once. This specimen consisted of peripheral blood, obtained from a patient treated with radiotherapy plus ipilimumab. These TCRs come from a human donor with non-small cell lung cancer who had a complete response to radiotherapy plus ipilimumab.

The CDR3 is CASSQEGSGAKNEQFF. The CDR3 nucleotides read TGCGCCAGCAGCCAAGAAGGGTCAGGGGCGAAGAATGAGCAGTTCTTC. The V and J genes are TRBV4-1 and TRBJ2-1, with a tentative D call TRBD1 (6 bases). Trimming took 0 bases from V and 7 from J, leaving 16 bases between them. CDR1 and CDR2 from the germline V gene are MGHRA and YSYEKL. This CDR3 has 16 amino acids.

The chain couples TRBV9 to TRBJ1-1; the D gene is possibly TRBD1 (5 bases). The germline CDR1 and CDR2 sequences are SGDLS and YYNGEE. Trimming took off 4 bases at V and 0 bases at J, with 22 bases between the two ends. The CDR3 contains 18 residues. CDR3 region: CASSPRGTGTQLNTEAFF. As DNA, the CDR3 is TGTGCCAGCAGCCCTAGGGGAACGGGGACCCAGTTGAACACTGAAGCTTTCTTT.

CDR3 region: CAWGPLRTVKTEAFF. For the CDR3, the DNA is TGTGCCTGGGGGCCCCTAAGGACAGTTAAAACTGAAGCTTTCTTT. The gene calls are TRBV30 and TRBJ1-1, with a tentative D call TRBD1 (6 bases). The CDR3 contains 15 residues. Germline values: CDR1 GTSNPN, CDR2 SVGIG (reference sequence). The germline V and J ends were trimmed by 5 bases and 5 bases, with 21 bases remaining between them.

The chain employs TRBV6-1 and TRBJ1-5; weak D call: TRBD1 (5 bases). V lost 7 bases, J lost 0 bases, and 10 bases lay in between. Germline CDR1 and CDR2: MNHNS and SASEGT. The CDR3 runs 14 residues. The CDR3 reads CASTSGYSNQPQHF. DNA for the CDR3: TGTGCCAGCACCTCAGGGTATAGCAATCAGCCCCAGCATTTT.